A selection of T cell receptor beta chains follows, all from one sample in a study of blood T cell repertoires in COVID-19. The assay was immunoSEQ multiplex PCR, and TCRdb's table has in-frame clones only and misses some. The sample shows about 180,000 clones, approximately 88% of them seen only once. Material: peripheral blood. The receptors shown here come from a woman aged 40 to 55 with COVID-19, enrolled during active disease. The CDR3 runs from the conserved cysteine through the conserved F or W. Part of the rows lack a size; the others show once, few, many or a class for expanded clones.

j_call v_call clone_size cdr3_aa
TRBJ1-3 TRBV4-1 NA CASSQGGGSGNTIYF
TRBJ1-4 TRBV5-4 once CASSSGQNNEKLFF
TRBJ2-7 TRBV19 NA CASTPGQTLYEQYF
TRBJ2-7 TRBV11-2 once CASRSGGTGIYEQYF
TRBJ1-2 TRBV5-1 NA CASRTDRGNLGGYTF
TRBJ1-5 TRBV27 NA CASSPGGREPQHF
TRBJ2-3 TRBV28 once CASWGQAGGRVTQYF
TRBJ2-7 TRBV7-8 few CASLRESGSYEQYF
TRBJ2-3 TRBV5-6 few CASSKIPGQGKDTQYF
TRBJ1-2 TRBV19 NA CASRVREALMGGYTF
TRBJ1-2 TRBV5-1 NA CASSLSLRVYGYTF
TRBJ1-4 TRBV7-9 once CASSSRTPRGEKLFF
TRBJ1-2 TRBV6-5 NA CASSYPDRGDYGYTF
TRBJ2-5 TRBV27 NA CASSLQQTGWTETQYF
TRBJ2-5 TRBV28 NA CASSFAGDETQYF
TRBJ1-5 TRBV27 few CASSLWGEGQPQHF
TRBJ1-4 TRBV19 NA CASSRQKNEKLFF
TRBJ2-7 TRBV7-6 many CASSLGHGDEQYF
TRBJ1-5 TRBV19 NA CASSIGGQPQHF
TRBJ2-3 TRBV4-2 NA CASSQFSGTSGSGSTQYF
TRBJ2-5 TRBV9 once CASSPGQQYQETQYF
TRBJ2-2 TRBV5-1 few CASSSKGGPTGELFF
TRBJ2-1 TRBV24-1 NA CATSRTGRNEQFF
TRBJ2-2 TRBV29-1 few CSVPAPDSPFANTGELFF
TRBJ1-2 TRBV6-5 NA CASTTGQVGYGYTF
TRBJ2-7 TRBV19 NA CASSVPGPAYEQYF
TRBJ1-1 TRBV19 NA CASEGGPEAFF
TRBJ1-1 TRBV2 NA CASLAGRMNTEAFF
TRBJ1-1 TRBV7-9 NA CASSLEGVVEAFF
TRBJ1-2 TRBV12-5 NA CASGLVRGQSDGYGYTF
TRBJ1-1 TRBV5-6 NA CASSGQIGGTEAFF
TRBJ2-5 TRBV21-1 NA CALGQGETQYF
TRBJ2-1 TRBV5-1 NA CASSSSGTGAYNEQFF
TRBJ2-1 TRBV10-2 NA CASSYNRQGDEQFF
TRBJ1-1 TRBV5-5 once CASSTGRRAYTEAFF
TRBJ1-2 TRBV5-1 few CASSLQDHNYGYTF
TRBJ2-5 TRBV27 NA CASSYSVRGPQETQYF
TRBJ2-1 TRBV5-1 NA CASSFRSDVLGGEQFF
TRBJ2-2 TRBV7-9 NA CASSLQLGAGELFF
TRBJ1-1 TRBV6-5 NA CASSYSHSSGTEAFF
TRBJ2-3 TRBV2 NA CASSPRGIGDTQYF
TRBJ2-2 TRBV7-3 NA CASSSSASLSGELFF
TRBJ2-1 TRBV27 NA CASSLREGLAGNNEQFF
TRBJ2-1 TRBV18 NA CASSRGLAGTPADNEQFF
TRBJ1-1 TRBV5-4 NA CASRSRVNTEAFF
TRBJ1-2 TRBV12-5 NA CASGTQTDTGYTF
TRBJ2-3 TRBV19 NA CASSIGDLAGEADTQYF
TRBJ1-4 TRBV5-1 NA CASSRSEGNEKLFF
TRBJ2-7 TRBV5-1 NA CASSTRDKASEQYF
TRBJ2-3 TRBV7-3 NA CASSGIGGLSTDTQYF
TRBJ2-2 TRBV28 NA CASSAGVTAGELFF
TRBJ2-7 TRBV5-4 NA CASSSRQGSYEQYF